The present entry profiles one TCR beta chain with its context. What it binds is not known. This table comes from immunoSEQ multiplex PCR, and its TCRdb copy is limited to in-frame clones, with some not included. The sample consists of fewer than 500,000 clones, 75% to 90% of them appearing once. This entry comes from a study of Ad26.COV2.S vaccination and SARS-CoV-2 variants. Treatment in this sample: 15 to 20 received Ad26.COV2.S at low or high dose, single or two shots; roughly five received placebo; per-sample allocation not given. Sampling took place 63 days after the first vaccine or placebo injection. Study-level findings and limits: Compared with placebo recipients, vaccine recipients had higher spike-specific TCR breadth. Non-spike TCR breadth showed similarity between vaccine and placebo recipients.

The sequence came from a person aged 18-65 years who received the Ad26.COV2.S COVID-19 vaccine or a placebo. The sample here was peripheral blood, taken in a trial of Ad26.COV2.S vaccine versus placebo.

DNA of the CDR3: TGTGCCAGCAGAGATTGGGGGGGTATCAATGAGCAGTTCTTC. Translated: CASRDWGGINEQFF. The chain has TRBV27 and TRBJ2-1, with 7 bases lining up with TRBD2. This CDR3 contains 14 residues. Trimming took 6 bases from V and 6 from J; bases not matched to a gene: 8. The V gene's germline CDR1 is MNHEY and CDR2 SMNVEV (reference sequence).